Listed below are T cell receptor beta chains from one sample, sequenced in a study of T-cell reconstitution after alpha-beta-depleted transplantation in children. MiXCR, applied by TCRdb to the PCR reads, yields one record per CDR3 protein. In the table there are a few hundred thousand distinct CDR3 sequences, over 10% of which are singletons. Sequenced here: PBMCs, mostly from graft donor cells, sampled 360 days after TCRalphabeta/CD19-depleted stem cell transplant. The receptors come from a male patient younger than 18 who had a stem cell transplant for acute myeloid leukemia, so the T cells may come from the graft donor. Both conserved end residues are part of each CDR3. Each record gives: clone size, CDR3 length, J gene, V gene, D gene, CDR3 DNA, CDR3 protein. D genes are given only for firm matches. For some rows the clone size is stated as once, few or many, or as a class when expanded; others skip it.

abundance: few
len: 20
j_gene: TRBJ2-1
v_gene: TRBV7-6
d_gene: TRBD2
CDR3nt: TGTGCCAGCAGCTTAACGACCGGGACTAGCGGGACCCCCTTCTACAATGAGCAGTTCTTC
CDR3aa: CASSLTTGTSGTPFYNEQFF

abundance: many
len: 14
j_gene: TRBJ2-7
v_gene: TRBV4-3
d_gene: -
CDR3nt: TGTGCCAGCAGTCAGGGGGGGTTCTCCTACGAGCAGTACTTC
CDR3aa: CASSQGGFSYEQYF

abundance: once
len: 17
j_gene: TRBJ2-4
v_gene: TRBV9
d_gene: -
CDR3nt: TGTGCCAGCAGCGTAGGAGGGACGGGAGTCTCCAAAAACATTCAGTACTTC
CDR3aa: CASSVGGTGVSKNIQYF

abundance: many
len: 15
j_gene: TRBJ2-2
v_gene: TRBV7-9
d_gene: TRBD1
CDR3nt: TGTGTCTACGGACAGGGGCCGCTCAACACCGGGGAGCTGTTTTTT
CDR3aa: CVYGQGPLNTGELFF

abundance: -
len: 16
j_gene: TRBJ1-2
v_gene: TRBV20-1
d_gene: -
CDR3nt: TGCAGTGCTAGAGATTCTGGCCCAAAGAGGGACTATGGCTACACCTTC
CDR3aa: CSARDSGPKRDYGYTF

abundance: -
len: 14
j_gene: TRBJ2-3
v_gene: TRBV13
d_gene: -
CDR3nt: TGTGCCAGCAGCTTAATACGGGGCGAGGGTACGCAGTATTTT
CDR3aa: CASSLIRGEGTQYF

abundance: many
len: 12
j_gene: TRBJ2-7
v_gene: TRBV29-1
d_gene: -
CDR3nt: TGCAGCGTAGCCGGGACCTCCTACGAGCAGTACTTC
CDR3aa: CSVAGTSYEQYF

abundance: few
len: 13
j_gene: TRBJ2-7
v_gene: TRBV28
d_gene: TRBD2
CDR3nt: TGTGCCAGTTATCTAGCGGAGTCCTACGAGCAGTACTTT
CDR3aa: CASYLAESYEQYF

abundance: many
len: 15
j_gene: TRBJ2-3
v_gene: TRBV7-2
d_gene: -
CDR3nt: TGTGCCAGCAGCCCACTCAACCCTCGCACAGATACGCAGTATTTT
CDR3aa: CASSPLNPRTDTQYF

abundance: few
len: 15
j_gene: TRBJ2-7
v_gene: TRBV5-1
d_gene: TRBD1
CDR3nt: TGCGCCAGCAGCTCAAGGACAGGTTCGACCTACGAGCAGTACTTC
CDR3aa: CASSSRTGSTYEQYF

abundance: -
len: 12
j_gene: TRBJ2-5
v_gene: TRBV20-1
d_gene: -
CDR3nt: TGCAGTGCTAGATCGGGGGCAGAGACCCAGTACTTC
CDR3aa: CSARSGAETQYF

abundance: few
len: 21
j_gene: TRBJ2-1
v_gene: TRBV11-1
d_gene: TRBD2
CDR3nt: TGTGCCAGCAGCTTAGCAATAGGTAACGTAGGCAGACTAGCGATCTACAATGAGCAGTTCTTC
CDR3aa: CASSLAIGNVGRLAIYNEQFF

abundance: -
len: 19
j_gene: TRBJ2-7
v_gene: TRBV6-2/TRBV6-3
d_gene: -
CDR3nt: TGTGCCAGCAGTTATCTACGGCAGGTCCTAAGGGGACAATCCTACGAGCAGTACTTC
CDR3aa: CASSYLRQVLRGQSYEQYF

abundance: once
len: 17
j_gene: TRBJ2-3
v_gene: TRBV12-3/TRBV12-4
d_gene: TRBD2
CDR3nt: TGTGCCAGCAGTTCAAGACTAGCGGATATCAGCACAGATACGCAGTATTTT
CDR3aa: CASSSRLADISTDTQYF

abundance: many
len: 12
j_gene: TRBJ2-5
v_gene: TRBV7-3
d_gene: TRBD1
CDR3nt: TGTGCCAGCAGCCCCCCAGGGGGGACCCAGTACTTC
CDR3aa: CASSPPGGTQYF

abundance: -
len: 20
j_gene: TRBJ2-6
v_gene: TRBV25-1
d_gene: TRBD1
CDR3nt: TGTGCCAGCAGTGTCACCGGGACAGGAGAACAATACTCTGGGGCCAACGTCCTGACTTTC
CDR3aa: CASSVTGTGEQYSGANVLTF

abundance: few
len: 11
j_gene: TRBJ1-3
v_gene: TRBV10-3
d_gene: -
CDR3nt: TGTGCCATCATGGTTGGAAACACCATATATTTT
CDR3aa: CAIMVGNTIYF

abundance: -
len: 16
j_gene: TRBJ2-1
v_gene: TRBV7-3
d_gene: TRBD2
CDR3nt: TGTGCCAGCAGCACCACGACTAGCGGGGTTTACAATGAGCAGTTCTTC
CDR3aa: CASSTTTSGVYNEQFF